The clone carrying this TCR beta chain was seen just once. Its antigen is still unknown. Vbeta (60) and Jbeta (13) primers were used in the PCR. TCRdb's copy holds only in-frame clones and misses some; the assay was immunoSEQ multiplex PCR. The table has under 200,000 clones, 68% seen once. This sample is part of a study of cytomegalovirus exposure and HLA in healthy donors. Overall study results and limits: Among donors in an Asian-associated ancestry cluster, a later analysis reportedly found fewer N-insertions than the approximately 670-donor mean.

The germline CDR1 and CDR2 sequences are SNHLY and FYNNEI. The CDR3 is made up of 14 amino acids. The sequence was obtained from a man in his forties or fifties in good health and CMV-seronegative. The specimen sequenced was PBMCs. This chain connects TRBV2 to TRBJ2-5, with a tentative D call TRBD1 (5 bases). The J call is uncertain, as TRBJ2-7 better fits the DNA end. The CDR3 sequence is CASSREHGNYEQYF. CDR3 bases: TGTGCCAGCAGCAGGGAACATGGGAACTACGAGCAGTACTTC.